The 8 T cell receptor beta chains given below trace back to one sample, sequenced in a study of CD8 T cells in ankylosing spondylitis. Regarding the study as a whole: A TCR beta motif of fewer than ten highly homologous variants seemed to mark ankylosing spondylitis blood.

The antigens for these receptors are not known. TCRdb ran MiXCR on the 5' RACE reads and lists one entry per CDR3 protein. Here the sample spans some 840,000 distinct CDR3 sequences, 10% to 15% being singletons. Sequencing was done on a sample of blood, either unsorted or a sorted T cell fraction (not recorded which). These receptors came from a male donor with ankylosing spondylitis.

The chain uses TRBV5-1 and TRBJ2-7; 8 nucleotides agree with TRBD1. Losses at the gene ends were 4 bases for V and 2 bases for J; bases not matched to a gene: 20. Germline V gene lookup returns CDR1 SGHRS and CDR2 YFSETQ. The CDR3 covers 19 residues. The CDR3 nucleotides are TGCGCCAGCAGCGCAAGGGGAATAATTTTACAGGGGGTCCCCTACGAGCAGTACTTC. Encoded protein: CASSARGIILQGVPYEQYF.

This clonotype came up a few times. The chain carries TRBV20-1 and TRBJ1-1; 8 nucleotides agree with TRBD1. Losses at the gene ends were 6 bases for V and 3 bases for J; bases not matched to a gene: 0. Germline-derived CDR1 and CDR2 are DFQATT and SNEGSKA (reference sequence). The CDR3 has 11 amino acids. The CDR3 DNA sequence: TGCAGTGCACAGGGGGACACTGAAGCTTTCTTT. The encoded protein is CSAQGDTEAFF.

CDR3 sequence (DNA): TGTGCCAGCAGCTTAGGAGGGGCCTCTGGCTACACCTTC. Amino acids: CASSLGGASGYTF. This chain uses TRBV7-2 with TRBJ1-2; D may be TRBD1 (5 bases). The CDR3 has 13 residues. CDR1 is SGHTA, CDR2 FQGNSA, per germline. V was clipped by 1 base and J by 7 bases, with 10 bases between them.

This clonotype was recorded at least ten times. This chain links TRBV7-2 with TRBJ1-1; D perhaps matches TRBD1 (5 bases). V shed 5 bases and J shed 0 bases, with 13 bases lying between them. Germline CDR1 and CDR2: SGHTA and FQGNSA. CDR3 length: 15 amino acids. CDR3 sequence: CASSNQAGVNTEAFF. In DNA, the CDR3 is TGTGCCAGCAGCAATCAAGCGGGGGTGAACACTGAAGCTTTCTTT.

This clonotype was seen a few times. The genes are TRBV7-8 and TRBJ1-4; no definite D call. CDR1 and CDR2 (germline): SGHVS, FQNEAQ. The CDR3 runs to 15 residues. V was shortened by 0 bases and J by 6 bases, with 11 bases between the two germline ends. CDR3 amino acids: CASSLAERYDEKLFF. The CDR3 nucleotides are TGTGCCAGCAGCTTAGCTGAGAGATACGATGAAAAACTGTTTTTT. Together with reference TRBV7-8 and TRBJ1-4, the CDR3 gives the full variable domain: GAGVSQSPRYKVAKRGQDVALRCDPISGHVSLFWYQQALGQGPEFLTYFQNEAQLDKSGLPSDRFFAERPEGSVSTLKIQRTQQEDSAVYLCASSLAERYDEKLFFGSGTQLSVL.

The chain links TRBV7-2 to TRBJ2-7; 10 nucleotides line up with TRBD1. This CDR3 spans 16 amino acids. Germline CDR1 reads SGHTA; CDR2 reads FQGNSA. The V segment lost 1 base and the J segment 2 bases; nucleotides outside the gene matches: 5. The CDR3 nucleotides read TGTGCCAGCAGCTTAGAGGGGACAGGGGCAACCTACGAGCAGTACTTC. It yields the protein CASSLEGTGATYEQYF. Supplemented by reference TRBV7-2 and TRBJ2-7, the full variable domain reads GAGVSQSPSNKVTEKGKDVELRCDPISGHTALYWYRQSLGQGLEFLIYFQGNSAPDKSGLPSDRFSAERTGGSVSTLTIQRTQQEDSAVYLCASSLEGTGATYEQYFGPGTRLTVT.

This clonotype was counted a single time. The chain is built from TRBV7-8 and TRBJ2-3; D not resolved. CDR3 size: 12 residues. CDR1 is SGHVS and CDR2 is FQNEAQ in the germline V gene. With 7 bases removed from V and 5 bases from J, the gap between germline ends came to 10 bases. The CDR3 region has the DNA TGTGCCAGCACCCTGACGCAAGATACGCAGTATTTT. Residues: CASTLTQDTQYF.

The chain uses TRBV11-3 and TRBJ2-4, with D uncertain. CDR3 length: 13 amino acids. Per the germline V gene, CDR1 is SGHNT and CDR2 is YENEEA. Trimming shortened V by 0 bases and J by 9 bases, and 9 bases separated the two germline ends. This chain's CDR3 is CASSLEAGTIQYF. The CDR3 nucleotides read TGTGCCAGCAGCTTAGAAGCAGGCACCATTCAGTACTTC.